This TCR beta chain emerged from a study of CD4 and CD8 cells across lung adenocarcinoma regions. The CDR3 length is 14 residues. From germline, CDR1 is MNHEY and CDR2 SMNVEV (reference sequence). TCRdb re-derived calls from the PCR reads in MiXCR, one entry per CDR3 protein. This table holds under 4,500 distinct CDR3 sequences, approximately 58% found once. The patients had localized lung adenocarcinoma, a non-small cell subtype. By share, this clonotype ranks as large. The sequence derives from a female donor with lung adenocarcinoma. The CD4 and CD8 labels of this study may be unreliable. Sequencing input: CD4+ T cells from the center of a lung tumor. The J gene is TRBJ2-1, the V gene TRBV27; TRBD1 is a possible D gene (6 bases). Near its end, the DNA agrees better with TRBJ2-7, so the J call may be wrong. The CDR3 region has the DNA TGTGCCAGCAGTCGATCGGGACATAGTTACGAGCAGTACTTC. It specifies CASSRSGHSYEQYF.